The subject of this entry is one T cell receptor (beta chain). The entry originates in a study of blood T cell repertoires in COVID-19. The ends were cut back, 2 bases at V and 7 bases at J, with 7 bases in the middle. CDR3 length: 12 amino acids. Germline values: CDR1 SGDLS, CDR2 YYNGEE. The assay was immunoSEQ multiplex PCR, and TCRdb's table has in-frame clones only and misses some. The sample shows about 150,000 clones, 85% to 90% of them seen only once. The sequence came from a woman aged 25 to 45 with acute COVID-19. The sample taken for sequencing was PBMCs or T cells enriched from blood (not recorded which). V usage is TRBV9 and J usage is TRBJ2-1, with TRBD1 as a possible D gene (5 bases). The CDR3 spells CASSVGRNEQFF. CDR3 DNA: TGTGCCAGCAGCGTGGGGCGAAATGAGCAGTTCTTC.